This entry concerns a single T cell receptor (beta chain). Its antigen remains unidentified. The data were obtained in a study of early T cells in non-severe SARS-CoV-2 infection. Each cDNA molecule carried a unique molecular identifier. One entry per CDR3 protein, called by TCRdb with MiXCR from the 5' RACE reads. The table shows approximately 90,000 distinct CDR3 sequences, with approximately 12% occurring only once. Notes on the study in general: Anti-spike CD8 responses were favored by VDJdb matching, which missed private and CD4 specificities.

Germline-derived CDR1 and CDR2 are DFQATT and SNEGSKA (reference sequence). V was trimmed by 0 bases and J by 5 bases, leaving 10 bases between them. This CDR3 is 13 amino acids long. This clonotype originated in an adult who was a healthcare worker with PCR-confirmed SARS-CoV-2 infection or an uninfected control (not recorded which). The chain is built from TRBV20-1 and TRBJ1-1; D uncertain. Material: whole blood, obtained at baseline. In DNA, the CDR3 is TGCAGTGCTAGAGATCTAATGGGGACTGAAGCTTTCTTT. Translating gives CSARDLMGTEAFF.